This T cell receptor beta chain emerged from a study of control samples from healthy donors and cancer patients. Some clones are missing from TCRdb's copy, which holds only in-frame ones; the method was immunoSEQ multiplex PCR. The sample holds 90,000 to 100,000 clones; approximately 90% are singletons and the top ten take over 3%. The sample was blood. The sequence came from a woman between 18 and 30 years old in good health.

CDR3 region: CASSPGQSSNTEAFF. CDR3 nucleotide sequence: TGTGCCAGCTCACCAGGACAGAGCTCGAACACTGAAGCTTTCTTT. The V gene is TRBV18, the J gene TRBJ1-1; a weak D match, TRBD1 (6 bases). Germline V gene sequence: CDR1 KGHSH, CDR2 LQKENI. Trimming cost V 2 bases and J 1 base, with 11 bases left between them. The CDR3 is made up of 15 amino acids.